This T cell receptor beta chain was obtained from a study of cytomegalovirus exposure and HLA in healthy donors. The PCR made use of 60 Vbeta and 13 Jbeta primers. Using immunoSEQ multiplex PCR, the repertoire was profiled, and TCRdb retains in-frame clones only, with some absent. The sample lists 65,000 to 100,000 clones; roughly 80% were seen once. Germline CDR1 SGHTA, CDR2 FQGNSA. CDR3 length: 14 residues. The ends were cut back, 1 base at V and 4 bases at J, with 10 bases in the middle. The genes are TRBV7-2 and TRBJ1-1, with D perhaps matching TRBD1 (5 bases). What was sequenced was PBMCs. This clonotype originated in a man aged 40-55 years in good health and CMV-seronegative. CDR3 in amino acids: CASSLGGRGTEAFF. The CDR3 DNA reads TGTGCCAGCAGCTTAGGGGGAAGGGGCACTGAAGCTTTCTTT.